This TCR beta chain was identified in a study of CD8 T cells in ankylosing spondylitis. TCRdb re-analysed the 5' RACE reads in MiXCR, keeping a single row per CDR3 protein. The data show 200,000 to 300,000 distinct CDR3 sequences, roughly 8.2% seen once. This clonotype was recorded at least ten times. Its matching antigen is unknown. Germline V gene sequence: CDR1 SEHNR, CDR2 FQNEAQ (reference sequence). V was shortened by 5 bases and J by 2 bases, with 10 bases between the two germline ends. This CDR3 comprises 13 residues. Findings and limits, study-wide: Researchers reportedly found disease-linked clones significantly enriched in matched ankylosing spondylitis synovial fluid. Characteristic of ankylosing spondylitis blood, it appeared, was a TCR beta motif comprising eight highly homologous variants.

The rearrangement links TRBV7-9 to TRBJ2-7; tentative D call: TRBD2 (5 bases). Sequencing used blood, either unsorted or a sorted T cell fraction (not recorded which). This TCR was recovered from a female donor with ankylosing spondylitis or in good health (not recorded which). The CDR3 spells CASSRGLTYEQYF. CDR3 bases: TGTGCCAGCAGCCGTGGACTTACCTACGAGCAGTACTTC.